The clone carrying this TCR beta chain has a count of ten or more. Duration under 3 months, a NOSPECS grade of at least 4, and a Clinical Activity Score of at least 3 characterized the ophthalmopathy patients. These data originate in a study of T cells in Graves' hyperthyroidism and ophthalmopathy. From RNA transcripts, TCR beta CDR3 regions were amplified. HTBI primers were the set used in a first-round RT-PCR of the TCR CDR3. MiXCR was run by TCRdb on the multiplex PCR reads, yielding one entry per CDR3 protein. The table includes around 300,000 distinct CDR3 sequences, roughly an eighth detected once. The V gene end was trimmed by 2 bases and the J gene end by 7 bases; junction bases not matched to a gene: 9. The V gene's germline CDR1 is SGHAT and CDR2 FQNNGV. This CDR3 comprises 15 residues.

This chain links TRBV11-2 with TRBJ1-2; 8 bases match TRBD1. This clonotype was obtained from a woman in her 40s with Graves' ophthalmopathy. The sequencing input was blood. The CDR3 sequence: CASSLSQQGGTGYTF. The CDR3 nucleotides are TGTGCCAGCAGCTTATCCCAACAGGGGGGTACTGGCTACACCTTC.